This entry concerns a single T cell receptor beta chain. The target antigen is unknown. Tregs were sorted as CD4+CD25+CD127-/low cells. Semi-nested PCR with Nested Universal Primer A followed constant-region reverse priming of full-length variable regions. TCRdb re-derived calls from the 5' RACE reads in MiXCR, one entry per CDR3 protein. The sample lists about 10,000 distinct CDR3 sequences, less than 60% occurring once. Germline assignment: CDR1 SQVTM and CDR2 ANQGSEA. The CDR3 length is 13 residues. The V segment lost 2 bases and the J segment 4 bases; nucleotides outside the gene matches: 4. General observations from the study: Whole repertoires were not studied in the larger cohort, only one V-J beta rearrangement. Tumor Treg TCRs overlapped most with tumor naive CD4+ cells. Tumor memory CD4+ T cell TCR gene usage clustered with blood and lymph node memory CD4+ cells and lymph node naive CD4+ cells.

Sequencing was carried out using Tregs sorted from a lymph node. This clonotype was sampled from a female donor with breast cancer. The chain joins TRBV29-1 to TRBJ2-7, with 8 bases identical to TRBD1. CDR3 coding DNA: TGCAGCGTTGAACTGGGACAGGATTACGAGCAGTACTTC. Translation: CSVELGQDYEQYF.